What follows is one T cell receptor (beta chain) and its context. Its target is unknown. Constant-segment primers were used for 5'RACE, and the resulting TCR alpha and TCR beta cDNA libraries carried sample barcodes and UMIs. MiXCR, applied by TCRdb to the 5' RACE reads, yields one record per CDR3 protein. The data show 140,000 to 150,000 distinct CDR3 sequences, under 30% seen once. The sample originates from a study of T-cell memory formation after mild COVID-19. Study background: TCR clusters were largely donor specific.

Overall study results and limits: In pre-infection memory, a portion of responding clones appeared, which suggested that cross-reactive memory joined.

Trimming cost V 4 bases and J 6 bases; bases outside gene matches: 8. The germline gives CDR1 SGHDT, CDR2 YYEEEE. CDR3 size: 15 residues. Material for sequencing was PBMCs or a T cell subset sorted from them (not recorded which). V usage is TRBV5-6 and J usage is TRBJ1-5; 9 nucleotides align to TRBD1. This clonotype was obtained from an adult woman who had mild COVID-19 (a few samples of this study predate the infection). Cell type and time point are not known. CDR3 residues: CASSRGQGGGQPQHF. The CDR3 DNA reads TGTGCCAGCAGCCGGGGACAGGGAGGCGGTCAGCCCCAGCATTTT.